The text below deals with one TCR beta chain. As yet, its antigen is unknown. This sample stems from a study of T cell responses to AZD1222 COVID-19 vaccine. Study-wide points: Repertoire samples came only from after the peak T cell response. Vaccination with two AZD1222 doses was followed by a rise in Spike-specific TCR breadth and depth.

Profiled with immunoSEQ multiplex PCR; TCRdb holds only in-frame clones, not every one. Of approximately 130,000 clones listed, roughly 91% are singletons. This CDR3 has 13 amino acids. Germline CDR1 and CDR2: SNHLY and FYNNEI. J lost 6 bases, V lost 10 bases, and 7 bases had no gene match. The sequence derives from an adult in good health. Here the sequenced sample was peripheral blood, taken on day 0 of MenACWY control vaccination. The chain couples TRBV2 to TRBJ2-1; 9 bases map to TRBD2. The CDR3 region is CANLAGVANEQFF. The CDR3, as DNA: TGTGCCAATTTAGCGGGAGTAGCCAATGAGCAGTTCTTC. The full variable domain, with the rest looked up from reference TRBV2 and TRBJ2-1, is EPEVTQTPSHQVTQMGQEVILRCVPISNHLYFYWYRQILGQKVEFLVSFYNNEISEKSEIFDDQFSVERPDGSNFTLKIRSTKLEDSAMYFCANLAGVANEQFFGPGTRLTVL.